The T cell receptor beta chain under discussion was sequenced for a study of blood T cell repertoires in COVID-19. Germline CDR1 SGHRS, CDR2 YFSETQ. V lost 2 bases and J lost 6, with 6 bases in between. This CDR3 contains 12 residues. Measured with immunoSEQ multiplex PCR; TCRdb has only the in-frame clones, and not every one. In the table there are roughly 190,000 clones, 70% to 90% of which are singletons. This clonotype was obtained from a man aged 30 to 45 with acute or convalescent COVID-19. The chain employs TRBV5-1 and TRBJ2-1; D remains unclear. The sample was peripheral blood. The CDR3: CASSFSLNEQFF. The DNA of the CDR3 is TGCGCCAGCAGCTTCTCTCTCAATGAGCAGTTCTTC.